The clone carrying this TCR beta chain was observed a handful of times. Its antigen is not identified. Profiling that covered TCR beta VDJ and CDR3 relied on genomic DNA as its template. TCRdb recomputed calls from the reads with MiXCR, one row per CDR3 protein. Here the sample spans over 250,000 distinct CDR3 sequences, 45% to 65% being singletons. The junction had 8 bases not matched to a gene; V was cut back by 5 bases and J by 1 base. The CDR3 has 16 residues. In germline, CDR1 is SGHTA, CDR2 FQGNSA. Whoever was chosen for sequencing had shown CD8+CD57+ cell expansion by flow cytometry. When blood sampling took place, the patients had received no therapy. These data are taken from a study of CD8+CD57+ T cells in acquired aplastic anemia. General observations from the study: CD8+ Simpson's diversity did not differ significantly between patients and controls.

Sequencing was done on a sample of sorted CD4+, CD8+, or CD8+CD57+ T cells (not recorded which) from PBMCs. The chain employs TRBV7-2 and TRBJ2-5; 9 bases are shared with TRBD2. The source of this sequence is a human donor with aplastic anemia. The CDR3 coding sequence is TGTGCCAGCAGCCTATTAGCGGGAGTAGGCCAAGAGACCCAGTACTTC. Protein: CASSLLAGVGQETQYF.